These 10 T cell receptor beta chains originate from one sample sequenced in a study of CD8+ T cells in alopecia areata. The authors extracted RNA and reverse transcribed it into cDNA as the sequencing template. Sequencing was performed with immunoSEQ multiplex PCR; in TCRdb, only in-frame clones are kept and a portion is missing. The table has approximately 99,000 clones, 55% to 75% seen once. Sequencing input: CD8+ T cells sorted from blood. The receptors were sampled from a human donor in good health.

The CDR3 here is CASSAGTGGADTQYF. CDR3 in DNA: TGTGCCAGCAGTGCCGGGACAGGGGGCGCAGATACGCAGTATTTT. This chain joins TRBV6-4 and TRBJ2-3; 12 positions agree with TRBD1. CDR1 and CDR2 (germline): MRHNA, SNTAGT. CDR3 size: 15 residues. V shed 4 bases and J 4 bases; nucleotides not matched to a gene: 3.

This chain links TRBV9 with TRBJ2-5; 8 positions agree with TRBD2. The CDR3 is 14 residues long. J lost 4 bases, V lost 3 bases, and 5 bases had no gene match. CDR1 SGDLS and CDR2 YYNGEE come from the germline V gene. CDR3 nucleotide sequence: TGTGCCAGCAGCGATAGCGGGGCTTCAGAGACCCAGTACTTC. It translates to CASSDSGASETQYF.

This chain links TRBV6-5 with TRBJ1-6; D uncertain. Trimming left V 7 bases short and J 0 bases short, with 10 bases between. CDR1 is MNHEY, CDR2 SVGAGI, per germline. The CDR3 sequence is 15 residues long. CDR3: CASTVTSSYNSPLHF. The CDR3 coding sequence is TGTGCCAGCACGGTGACCAGCTCCTATAATTCACCCCTCCACTTT.

This chain uses TRBV5-4 with TRBJ2-5, with 8 bases fitting TRBD1. The J segment lost 7 bases and the V segment lost 7 bases, leaving 3 bases of the junction unmatched. CDR3 size: 11 residues. The germline CDR1 and CDR2 sequences are SGHNT and YYREEE (reference sequence). In nucleotides, the CDR3 is TGTGCCAGCGGACAGGGAGGGACCCAGTACTTC. Translated: CASGQGGTQYF.

The chain employs TRBV5-6 and TRBJ1-2; perhaps TRBD1 as D (5 bases). The CDR3 length is 12 residues. CDR1 and CDR2 (germline): SGHDT, YYEEEE. V was clipped by 2 bases and J by 8 bases, with 10 bases between them. CDR3 in amino acids: CASSFPGNGYTF. CDR3 DNA sequence: TGTGCCAGCAGCTTCCCAGGGAACGGCTACACCTTC.

This clone appeared once. V is TRBV5-1 and J is TRBJ2-7; D is ambiguous. V shed 2 bases and J shed 3 bases, with 3 bases lying between them. The CDR3 is 11 residues long. Germline CDR1 SGHRS, CDR2 YFSETQ. The CDR3 sequence is CASSFHYEQYF. The CDR3 DNA is TGCGCCAGCAGCTTTCACTACGAGCAGTACTTC.

This clone was seen once. The chain recombines TRBV27 with TRBJ2-4; weak D call: TRBD1 (6 bases). Germline V CDR1 and CDR2: MNHEY, SMNVEV (reference sequence). This CDR3 is 15 amino acids long. Trimming removed 6 bases from V and 3 bases from J, with 15 bases in between. The CDR3 reads CASRPGVAGKNIQYF. The CDR3 DNA reads TGTGCCAGCAGACCAGGGGTCGCGGGCAAAAACATTCAGTACTTC.

The chain combines TRBV19 with TRBJ1-1; no firm D call. The CDR3 loop spans 14 amino acids. The V end lost 7 bases, the J end lost 1 base, and 13 bases lay between the germline ends. Germline loops: CDR1 LNHDA, CDR2 SQIVND (reference sequence). Here the CDR3 reads CASTSLMANTEAFF. The CDR3 bases are TGTGCCAGTACTTCCCTAATGGCGAACACTGAAGCTTTCTTT. Supplemented by reference TRBV19 and TRBJ1-1, the full variable domain reads DGGITQSPKYLFRKEGQNVTLSCEQNLNHDAMYWYRQDPGQGLRLIYYSQIVNDFQKGDIAEGYSVSREKKESFPLTVTSAQKNPTAFYLCASTSLMANTEAFFGQGTRLTVV.

A few counts support this clone. This chain uses TRBV5-1 with TRBJ2-7; possible D gene TRBD1, 5 bases. The CDR3 is 14 residues long. The V gene's germline CDR1 is SGHRS and CDR2 YFSETQ. Trimming removed 8 bases from V and 2 bases from J, with 17 bases in between. The CDR3 coding sequence is TGCGCCAGGATTGTGACAGAGGCTACCTACGAGCAGTACTTC. Its translation is CARIVTEATYEQYF.

V usage is TRBV5-4 and J usage is TRBJ2-1; unclear D gene. Trimming removed 3 bases from V and 8 bases from J, with 9 bases in between. Germline-derived CDR1 and CDR2 are SGHNT and YYREEE (reference sequence). This CDR3 has 12 amino acids. The CDR3 region is CASSSTPDEQFF. CDR3 DNA: TGTGCCAGCAGCTCGACGCCGGATGAGCAGTTCTTC.